This entry lists 24 T cell receptor beta chains sequenced from one sample in a study of blood T cell repertoires in COVID-19. The protocol was immunoSEQ multiplex PCR, while the TCRdb copy is restricted to in-frame clones and leaves out a portion. The data contain roughly 330,000 clones, approximately 84% of them singletons. Sequences were obtained from PBMCs or T cells enriched from blood (not recorded which). The receptor source for this set is a woman under 30 who had recovered from COVID-19.

The CDR3 DNA is TGTGCCAGCAGCTTAGTCAAGACACAGGGGGAGGTGCGCACTGAAGCTTTCTTT. Translating it yields CASSLVKTQGEVRTEAFF. The V and J genes are TRBV11-2 and TRBJ1-1, with 8 bases aligning to TRBD1. V lost 1 base and J lost 4; bases outside the gene matches: 14. The CDR3 totals 18 residues. Germline V gives CDR1 SGHAT, CDR2 FQNNGV.

The chain couples TRBV2 to TRBJ1-6; D not certain. In germline, CDR1 is SNHLY, CDR2 FYNNEI. CDR3 length: 14 residues. The germline V and J ends were trimmed by 6 bases and 7 bases, with 13 bases remaining between them. In DNA, the CDR3 is TGTGCCAGCAGAGCACAGTTTTACAATTCACCCCTCCACTTT. It codes for CASRAQFYNSPLHF.

This chain uses TRBV15 with TRBJ1-1, with D hard to call. The germline gives CDR1 LNHNV, CDR2 YYDKDF (reference sequence). The CDR3 is 19 residues long. Trimming shortened V by 0 bases and J by 0 bases, and 20 bases separated the two germline ends. The CDR3 DNA follows: TGTGCCACCAGCAGAGATAGCCGAGTCGGATCGCTCATGAACACTGAAGCTTTCTTT. Encoded protein: CATSRDSRVGSLMNTEAFF.

The chain employs TRBV5-1 and TRBJ2-5, with TRBD2 matching over 9 bases. V lost 0 bases and J lost 4; bases outside the gene matches: 4. CDR1 and CDR2 from the germline V gene are SGHRS and YFSETQ. The CDR3 is made up of 15 amino acids. CDR3 amino acids: CASSLDPGLAETQYF. The CDR3, as DNA: TGCGCCAGCAGCTTGGATCCGGGACTAGCAGAGACCCAGTACTTC.

The chain couples TRBV7-9 to TRBJ2-3; 7 nucleotides line up with TRBD1. The germline gives CDR1 SEHNR, CDR2 FQNEAQ (reference sequence). CDR3 length: 16 residues. Trimming removed 4 bases from V and 4 bases from J; junction bases left unmatched: 11. CDR3 DNA: TGTGCCAGCAGCTCCACAGGGGAAGCGGACGCAGATACGCAGTATTTT. Amino acid sequence: CASSSTGEADADTQYF.

The rearrangement links TRBV7-6 to TRBJ1-3; TRBD1 might be the D (5 bases). V was cut by 5 bases and J by 2 bases, with 16 bases left in between. Germline V CDR1 and CDR2: SGHVS, FNYEAQ. This CDR3 spans 16 amino acids. The CDR3 DNA is TGTGCCAGCAGCCTCGGCCCAGGGTTGGCTGGAAACACCATATATTTT. It encodes CASSLGPGLAGNTIYF.

This clone has a handful of counts. V usage is TRBV27 and J usage is TRBJ2-1, with D possibly being TRBD1 (6 bases). Trimming stripped 3 bases from V and 9 bases from J, with 9 bases between. This CDR3 has 12 residues. Germline V gene data show CDR1 as MNHEY and CDR2 as SMNVEV (reference sequence). The CDR3 protein is CASSFQGTEQFF. DNA for the CDR3: TGTGCCAGCAGTTTTCAGGGGACTGAGCAGTTCTTC.

The rearrangement links TRBV6-5 to TRBJ1-6; 7 bases align to TRBD1. This CDR3 has 16 amino acids. The V gene's germline CDR1 is MNHEY and CDR2 SVGAGI. Trimming took 0 bases from V and 9 from J; bases not matched to a gene: 8. In DNA, the CDR3 is TGTGCCAGCAGTTACTCGAGGTCAGGGGGAATTTCACCCCTCCACTTT. Translated, it gives CASSYSRSGGISPLHF.

V and J are TRBV30 and TRBJ1-5; the D gene is possibly TRBD1 (6 bases). CDR3 length equals 16 residues. Looked up from germline, CDR1 is GTSNPN and CDR2 is SVGIG (reference sequence). Trimming removed 0 bases from V and 3 bases from J, with 15 bases in between. CDR3 DNA sequence: TGTGCCTGGAGTGTGGGGGCAGCAACTGTCAATCAGCCCCAGCATTTT. Amino acid sequence: CAWSVGAATVNQPQHF.

This chain links TRBV11-2 with TRBJ1-1, with 10 bases matching TRBD1. Germline CDR1 and CDR2: SGHAT and FQNNGV. Losses at the gene ends were 7 bases for V and 1 base for J; bases not matched to a gene: 3. There are 14 residues in the CDR3. CDR3 nucleotides: TGTGCCAGCACCCGGACAGGGGGGAACACTGAAGCTTTCTTT. Amino acid sequence: CASTRTGGNTEAFF.

The CDR3 here is CASSDNQGASRGYTF. CDR3 DNA sequence: TGTGCCAGCAGCGACAACCAGGGGGCCTCCCGAGGCTACACCTTC. The chain has TRBV5-6 and TRBJ1-2; 8 bases line up with TRBD1. This CDR3 region has 15 residues. The germline V gene encodes CDR1 SGHDT and CDR2 YYEEEE. The trim removed 4 bases at V and 8 bases at J, leaving 13 bases unmatched.

The chain has TRBV3-1 (or the pseudogene TRBV3-2) and TRBJ2-1; maybe TRBD1 (6 bases). The V and J ends lost 0 bases and 4 bases respectively, with 19 bases between them. This CDR3 is 18 amino acids long. Looked up from germline, CDR1 is LGHDT and CDR2 is YNNKEL (reference sequence). This CDR3 reads CASSQDAYREWSYNEQFF. The CDR3 DNA reads as TGTGCCAGCAGCCAAGACGCGTACAGGGAATGGAGTTACAATGAGCAGTTCTTC.

The chain carries TRBV3-1 (or the pseudogene TRBV3-2) and TRBJ2-2; 12 bases map to TRBD1. V trimming: 3 bases; J trimming: 6 bases; junction bases outside the gene matches: 2. The CDR3 loop spans 15 amino acids. Germline loops: CDR1 LGHDT, CDR2 YNNKEL (reference sequence). The CDR3 loop is CASSHGTGGPGELFF. The CDR3 DNA follows: TGTGCCAGCAGCCACGGGACAGGGGGCCCCGGGGAGCTGTTTTTT.

The chain couples TRBV21-1 to TRBJ1-4; the D call in the table, TRBD1, was not verified against the DNA. TRBV21-1 counts as a pseudogene. The CDR3 has 17 amino acids. The CDR3 sequence: CASSPPYGTGLNEKLFF. The CDR3 DNA sequence: TGTGCCAGCAGCCCCCCCTACGGGACAGGGCTCAATGAAAAACTGTTTTTT.

On this clone: This sample includes further DNA sequences coding for the same CDR3. The chain is built from TRBV19 and TRBJ1-6; no definite D call. Germline V gene data show CDR1 as LNHDA and CDR2 as SQIVND (reference sequence). This CDR3 contains 14 residues. The V gene lost 3 bases and the J gene lost 6 bases, with 9 bases spanning the gap. The DNA of the CDR3 is TGTGCCAGTAGTATGGACCGGGGTAATTCACCCCTCCACTTT. Its translation: CASSMDRGNSPLHF.

V gene TRBV7-3 combines with J gene TRBJ1-2; 9 bases line up with TRBD1. V gave up 5 bases and J gave up 3 bases; unmatched junction bases: 7. There are 15 residues in the CDR3. The germline V gene encodes CDR1 SGHTA and CDR2 FQGTGA. CDR3 in DNA: TGTGCCAGCAGCCTGACAGGGGGTTTAGACTATGGCTACACCTTC. Its protein is CASSLTGGLDYGYTF.

V is TRBV12-3 or TRBV12-4 and J is TRBJ2-7, with D possibly TRBD2 on 5 matching bases. The ends were cut back, 7 bases at V and 6 bases at J, with 13 bases in the middle. The CDR3 has 12 residues. The CDR3 DNA follows: TGTGCCAGCACTTCGGACCGGGGCGAGCAGTACTTC. Encoded protein: CASTSDRGEQYF.

This clone showed up just once. This chain joins TRBV18 and TRBJ2-7, with TRBD1 matching over 10 bases. The CDR3 totals 18 residues. The trim removed 3 bases at V and 1 base at J, leaving 12 bases unmatched. Germline values: CDR1 KGHSH, CDR2 LQKENI. The CDR3: CASSPLEKTGGASYEQYF. The DNA of the CDR3 is TGTGCCAGCTCACCCCTTGAAAAGACAGGGGGCGCGTCCTACGAGCAGTACTTC.

CDR3 nucleotides: TGTGCCAGCAGCTACTCCTCGAGAACAGTTCCCTCTGGAAACACCATATATTTT. It encodes CASSYSSRTVPSGNTIYF. This chain links TRBV4-2 with TRBJ1-3; D is unclear. Germline-derived CDR1 and CDR2 are LGHNA and YNFKEQ. Trimming stripped 5 bases from V and 0 bases from J, with 20 bases between. CDR3 length: 18 amino acids.

The V gene is TRBV7-2, the J gene TRBJ2-7, with D possibly TRBD1 on 5 matching bases. With 5 bases removed from V and 4 bases from J, the gap between germline ends came to 15 bases. CDR3 length: 14 residues. CDR1 is SGHTA and CDR2 is FQGNSA in the germline V gene. The CDR3 DNA sequence: TGTGCCAGCAGCCCTCCGGACATACCATACGAGCAGTACTTC. Protein product: CASSPPDIPYEQYF.

The V and J genes are TRBV12-3 or TRBV12-4 and TRBJ1-2; D is uncertain. This CDR3 has 13 residues. V lost 1 base to trimming and J lost 0 bases, with 3 bases between them. This chain's CDR3 is CASSLGANYGYTF. CDR3 in DNA: TGTGCCAGCAGTTTAGGAGCTAACTATGGCTACACCTTC.

This chain joins TRBV10-3 and TRBJ1-1; possible D gene TRBD1, 6 bases. The V end lost 2 bases, the J end lost 1 base, and 11 bases lay between the germline ends. This CDR3 region has 15 residues. Looked up from germline, CDR1 is ENHRY and CDR2 is SYGVKD. CDR3 bases: TGTGCCATCAGTGAGGCCAGGGGACCGAACACTGAAGCTTTCTTT. It specifies CAISEARGPNTEAFF.

The rearrangement uses TRBV19 and TRBJ2-5; TRBD2 is a possible D gene (5 bases). V was clipped by 3 bases and J by 4 bases, with 9 bases between them. Germline V CDR1 and CDR2: LNHDA, SQIVND (reference sequence). The CDR3 has 13 amino acids. The CDR3 sequence: CASSIGEGETQYF. The CDR3 nucleotides are TGTGCCAGTAGTATTGGAGAGGGAGAGACCCAGTACTTC.

The V call is TRBV2, the J call TRBJ1-5; D is unresolved. Germline V gene sequence: CDR1 SNHLY, CDR2 FYNNEI. The length of the CDR3 is 15 residues. Trimming removed 6 bases at V and 0 bases at J, with 12 bases between. CDR3 DNA: TGTGCCAGCAGCGTCGGAGACCTTAGCAATCAGCCCCAGCATTTT. It encodes CASSVGDLSNQPQHF.